A selection of T cell receptor beta chains follows, all from one sample in a study of CD8+CD57+ T cells in acquired aplastic anemia. One entry per CDR3 protein results from TCRdb running MiXCR on the reads. The table shows more than 150,000 distinct CDR3 sequences, with approximately 48% occurring only once. The source material was sorted CD4+, CD8+, or CD8+CD57+ T cells (not recorded which) from PBMCs. The receptors originated from a human donor with aplastic anemia. Each CDR3 is given with its conserved first and last residue.

J	V	CDR3
TRBJ2-3	TRBV20-1	CSARALDTDTQYF
TRBJ1-2	TRBV6-1	CASSEGVGNNYGYTF
TRBJ1-6	TRBV2	CASTLVGSSPLHF
TRBJ2-1	TRBV12-5	CASGLNRGTYNEQFF
TRBJ1-2	TRBV20-1	CSAKGAGQGRHGYTF
TRBJ1-1	TRBV19	CASSIRHKNTEAFF
TRBJ1-2	TRBV27	CARDNDNNYGYTF
TRBJ2-7	TRBV10-3	CAISVGDSFYEQYF
TRBJ2-7	TRBV29-1	CSGRVGLGEQYF
TRBJ1-1	TRBV7-2	CASSPISSAEAFF
TRBJ1-1	TRBV18	CASSLWDSNTEAFF
TRBJ2-5	TRBV2	CASSEGSTGWETQYF
TRBJ2-1	TRBV4-2	CASSPETSGDVEQFF
TRBJ1-2	TRBV6-5	CASSYRVREGIYGYTF
TRBJ2-7	TRBV5-1	CASSFNREGGYEQYF
TRBJ1-6	TRBV7-9	CASSPRHF
TRBJ2-3	TRBV11-2	CASSLDSSLATDTQYF
TRBJ1-1	TRBV10-1	CASSEICRSHYNTEAFF
TRBJ1-1	TRBV5-1	CASTVIRGGAEAFF
TRBJ2-3	TRBV20-1	CSARGLTDTQYF
TRBJ2-7	TRBV20-1	CSARPEGALFYDQYF
TRBJ2-1	TRBV7-8	CASSWTSANEQFF
TRBJ2-7	TRBV7-2	CASSLAGGSLNEQYF
TRBJ1-2	TRBV24-1	CATSDSPGTGQYTF
TRBJ2-7	TRBV20-1	CSARDPRRDSYEQYF
TRBJ1-5	TRBV7-2	CASAAGGNQPQHF
TRBJ2-7	TRBV20-1	CSGGNGPSGEQYF
TRBJ1-2	TRBV5-1	CASGETGDYGYTF
TRBJ2-1	TRBV20-1	CSASPGLASRNEQFF
TRBJ2-3	TRBV7-9	CASLFPDTDTQYF
TRBJ2-5	TRBV7-7	CASSMSTRALTQYF
TRBJ1-1	TRBV6-5	CASSKRQGGNTGAFF
TRBJ2-7	TRBV9	CASSAGTLSYEQYF